The subject of this entry is one T cell receptor (beta chain). Antigen: not known. The record originates from a study of T cells in Graves' hyperthyroidism and ophthalmopathy. Study-level findings and limits: Blood also held most thyroid clonotypes expanded beyond 0.001.

Germline V lookup: CDR1 MNHNS, CDR2 SASEGT. The V and J ends lost 10 bases and 0 bases respectively, with 13 bases between them. The CDR3 has 13 amino acids. Amplification of TCR beta CDR3 regions used RNA as the template. Carried out on the TCR CDR3, a first-round RT-PCR used the HTBI primer set. TCRdb itself ran the multiplex PCR reads through MiXCR, one entry per CDR3 protein. The profile shows 500,000 to 600,000 distinct CDR3 sequences, approximately 44% of them singletons. The V gene is TRBV6-1, the J gene TRBJ2-7; the D gene is possibly TRBD1 (5 bases). What was sequenced was peripheral blood or thyroid tissue (not recorded which). This receptor was obtained from an adult woman with Graves' disease, either hyperthyroidism or ophthalmopathy (not recorded which). The chain's CDR3 is CAITSQGSYEQYF. The CDR3 nucleotides are TGTGCCATCACATCCCAGGGCTCCTACGAGCAGTACTTC.